Included here is one T cell receptor (beta chain) sequence, with context. This clonotype was detected a few times. Its recognized antigen is unknown. Germline and junction disagree at one end, which may indicate a read error. The data stem from a study of Graves' ophthalmopathy and Graves' hyperthyroidism listed by TCRdb under 2018. Regarding the research as a whole: Peripheral blood was collected at initial diagnosis, before any treatment. The roughly 91 discovery patients were randomly split 7:3 into training and test sets. In total, 135 blood samples were TCR-sequenced: roughly 45 ophthalmopathy, under 85 hyperthyroidism and some 17 hyperthyroidism-to-ophthalmopathy patients. To explore V-J signatures that separate ophthalmopathy from hyperthyroidism, a discovery set of about 100 patients was enrolled, consisting of about 43 with ophthalmopathy and under 65 with stable hyperthyroidism. In more than 5 hyperthyroidism patients, the T-cell repertoire of thyroid tissue was compared with the T-cell repertoire of blood. To tell Graves' ophthalmopathy apart from Graves' hyperthyroidism, and to predict which patients would progress to ophthalmopathy, the study relied on TCR beta repertoire signatures. An independent validation cohort comprised 18 hyperthyroidism patients and 15 to 17 patients who later progressed from hyperthyroidism to ophthalmopathy. Following sampling, methimazole starting at 30 mg daily was administered to hyperthyroidism patients, and high-dose intravenous methylprednisolone was administered to ophthalmopathy patients.

Study-wide findings and limitations: The 13-signature model separated ophthalmopathy from stable hyperthyroidism with 87.88% sensitivity and approximately 83% specificity in cross-validation, and 80%/75% in the test set. Sample size was not statistically predetermined, and group allocation was not concealed from the investigators. In validation, the model predicted ophthalmopathy progression with more than 55% sensitivity and 72.22% specificity; approximately 12 predicted patients were CT-confirmed with GO in a median of 6.5 months. Among expanded thyroid clonotypes with frequency above 0.001, most also showed up in blood, which suggests that blood repertoires may reflect the thyroid immune response.

For repertoire sequencing, the TCR beta CDR3 regions were amplified from RNA transcripts. The first round of RT-PCR was done with HTBI primers and the Qiagen OneStep RT-PCR kit, and was followed by a second round of multiplex PCR, then size selection and purification. The libraries underwent paired-end sequencing with 100 bp reads on an Illumina HiSeq2000. Under the source paper's analysis protocol: SOAPnuke was used for read processing, and reads with adapters, uncalled bases, a mean Phred below 15, or no exact constant-primer or identifier match were discarded. COPE v1.2.5 was used to merge the high-quality paired reads. Clonotypes were defined as unique nucleotide sequences and were aligned to IMGT TRB V, D and J references using MiTCR v1.1. Only V-J combinations with frequency above 0.0001 were analysed, covering 98% to 99.2% of repertoires. For each V-J combination, a TCR clonal expansion and chaos score was defined as F50 clonal expansion divided by the chaos observed in the TCRdist matrix. Welch's t-statistics and random forest were used to reduce the features to about 12 V-J combinations, which were then used as input to a naive Bayes classifier. The similarity between thyroid and blood repertoires was quantified using the Morisita-Horn index. Using fastp trimming at Q25 and MiXCR clonotype assembly, TCRdb reanalyzed the public sequencing data and kept in-frame beta chains. Rows are unified per CDR3 protein, each entry keeping the most common DNA and genes. TCRdb assigned the V and J calls; the authors' analysis was not used. The sample includes about 620,000 distinct CDR3 sequences, with 22% observed a single time. Clones ranked in the top ten supply more than 5.5% of the sample.

The CDR3 has 16 amino acids, counting the end cysteine and phenylalanine. Only the CDR3 DNA is retained, 48 bases long and in frame from the first base. The germline V gene (reference sequence) sets CDR1 to GTSNPN and CDR2 to SVGIG. Stable hyperthyroidism was defined as no progression to ophthalmopathy within 18 months of follow-up. Patients with hyperthyroidism were aged 18 to 65 years, had been newly diagnosed, and had a disease duration of less than 2 months. Patients were excluded if they had other autoimmune diseases, uncontrolled infections, pregnancy or lactation. Diagnosis was based on clinical symptoms, serum thyroxine, TRAb, thyroid ultrasound and orbital computed tomography. Using Ficoll-Paque density gradient centrifugation, PBMCs were isolated from 10 ml of fresh peripheral blood. Trizol reagent was used to extract the total RNA, and its quality was then checked on an Agilent 2100 Bioanalyzer.

The chain links TRBV30 with TRBJ2-4, and 7 junctional nucleotides match TRBD1. Sequenced sample: peripheral blood. The sequence came from a woman under 30 with stable Graves' hyperthyroidism. Some clones in this sample may be carry-over from other donors' samples. Donor details come from another sample of the same person, matched by shared clones. The CDR3 protein: CAWSFRDSLAKNIKYF. DNA sequence: TGTGCCTGGAGTTTTCGGGACAGCCTAGCCAAAAACATTAAGTACTTC.